Included here is one TCR beta chain sequence, with context. CDR1 SEHNR and CDR2 FQNEAQ come from the germline V gene (reference sequence). Trimming took 5 bases from V and 4 from J; bases not matched to a gene: 4. CDR3 length equals 14 residues. The record originates from a study of blood T cell repertoires in COVID-19. Sequenced by immunoSEQ multiplex PCR; TCRdb stores in-frame clones only, minus some. The sample has roughly 140,000 clones, 84% seen once. J is TRBJ1-1 and V is TRBV7-9; 10 bases map to TRBD1. The sequence came from a human donor in a cohort sampled during active COVID-19. The sample comprised peripheral blood. The CDR3 DNA follows: TGTGCCAGCAGCCGACAGGGGGCGATCACTGAAGCTTTCTTT. Its protein is CASSRQGAITEAFF.